A selection of T cell receptor beta chains follows, all from one sample in a study of blood T cell repertoires in COVID-19. The table came from immunoSEQ multiplex PCR; TCRdb's copy has only in-frame clones and leaves some out. The table has about 98,000 clones, 81% seen once; the top ten hold 3.5% to 5%. The sequenced material came from peripheral blood. These receptors were obtained from a man in his 60s with acute or convalescent COVID-19. Both conserved end residues are part of each CDR3. The D gene is left open where the match is weak. A clone size is listed for some rows: how often the clone was seen (once, few, many), or a class if it is expanded.

TRBD2	16	.	TRBJ2-7	TRBV3-1/TRBV3-2	TGTGCCAGCAGCCAAGATCTTAGCGGGGGCCCCTACGAGCAGTACTTC	CASSQDLSGGPYEQYF
.	14	.	TRBJ1-1	TRBV4-3	TGCGCCAGCAGCCTCACCGGGGTGAACACTGAAGCTTTCTTT	CASSLTGVNTEAFF
TRBD1	18	.	TRBJ2-1	TRBV4-1	TGCGCCAGCAGCCAAGCCGGGACAGGCCTTAGCTCCTACAATGAGCAGTTCTTC	CASSQAGTGLSSYNEQFF
TRBD2	16	.	TRBJ2-1	TRBV3-1/TRBV3-2	TGTGCCAGCAGCTACCGGACTAGCGGGAGTAAGAATGAGCAGTTCTTC	CASSYRTSGSKNEQFF
.	14	.	TRBJ2-6	TRBV11-3	TGTGCCAGCAGCTTAGGAGGTTTTATGAACGTCCTGACTTTC	CASSLGGFMNVLTF
.	12	few	TRBJ1-1	TRBV7-2	TGTGCCAGCAGCATCGTTCGGGCTGAAGCTTTCTTT	CASSIVRAEAFF
TRBD1	14	.	TRBJ2-1	TRBV30	TGTGCCTGGAGGGACAGGGGTACCTACAATGAGCAGTTCTTC	CAWRDRGTYNEQFF
.	10	.	TRBJ2-3	TRBV20-1	TGCAGTGCTCTAGAGGGTACGCAGTATTTT	CSALEGTQYF
.	12	.	TRBJ2-3	TRBV5-6	TGTGCCAGCAGCTCGGGAGCAGATACGCAGTATTTT	CASSSGADTQYF
.	16	.	TRBJ1-4	TRBV7-8	TGTGCCAGCAGCTCTAATACCGACAGCCGGTTGGGGGGACTGTTTTTT	CASSSNTDSRLGGLFF
.	15	once	TRBJ2-1	TRBV5-4	TGTGCCAGCAGCTTGGTTAAACAGGGTAGGAATGAGCAGTTCTTC	CASSLVKQGRNEQFF
TRBD2	16	.	TRBJ2-1	TRBV30	TGTGCCTGGAGTGTCCCTGCGGGGGGAATGATAGGTGAGCAGTTCTTC	CAWSVPAGGMIGEQFF
TRBD1	14	.	TRBJ2-1	TRBV10-3	TGTGCCATCAGTGAAAACACAGGGGGAGATGAGCAGTTCTTC	CAISENTGGDEQFF
TRBD1	17	.	TRBJ1-4	TRBV28	TGTGCCAGCAGTTTATCCAGGGGCAGGGGGCAAAGTGAAAAACTGTTTTTT	CASSLSRGRGQSEKLFF
TRBD1	16	.	TRBJ2-3	TRBV7-2	TGTGCCAGCAGCTTGACCGGGACAGGGGGCCCAGATACGCAGTATTTT	CASSLTGTGGPDTQYF
.	13	.	TRBJ2-2	TRBV3-1/TRBV3-2	TGTGCCAGCAGCCCCCTTGAGGGCGGGGAGCTGTTTTTT	CASSPLEGGELFF
.	13	.	TRBJ2-2	TRBV29-1	TGCAGCGTTGAACCTTCTAACACCGGGGAGCTGTTTTTT	CSVEPSNTGELFF
.	13	.	TRBJ1-2	TRBV6-6	TGTGCCAGCGCCGGGTCTCGAGTTTTGGGCTACACCTTC	CASAGSRVLGYTF
TRBD1	14	.	TRBJ1-1	TRBV2	TGTGCCAGGGGGTCCGGGACAGTGAACACTGAAGCTTTCTTT	CARGSGTVNTEAFF
TRBD1	13	.	TRBJ2-1	TRBV2	TGTGCCAGCAACGTCCGGGACAGCAATGAGCAGTTCTTC	CASNVRDSNEQFF
.	13	.	TRBJ2-7	TRBV2	TGTGCCAGCACGGGGGTCATCACCTACGAGCAGTACTTC	CASTGVITYEQYF
TRBD1	15	.	TRBJ2-4	TRBV5-1	TGCGCCAGCAGCTTAGCGGGACAGGGGTTTGACATTCAGTACTTC	CASSLAGQGFDIQYF
.	12	few	TRBJ1-2	TRBV6-2/TRBV6-3	TGTGCCAGCAGTCAGGTCCGTTATGGCTACACCTTC	CASSQVRYGYTF
TRBD1	18	.	TRBJ2-3	TRBV6-1	TGTGCCAGCAGTGAACCGGGACAGGGGGCCGGCCGGGGAAATACGCAGTATTTT	CASSEPGQGAGRGNTQYF
.	14	once	TRBJ2-1	TRBV3-1/TRBV3-2	TGTGCCAGCAGCCCAGGGGTGGTGGGCAATGAGCAGTTCTTC	CASSPGVVGNEQFF
TRBD1	15	few	TRBJ1-5	TRBV19	TGTGCCAGTAGTCTGGGGCAGGGGGTCGGACAGCCCCAGCATTTT	CASSLGQGVGQPQHF
.	15	once	TRBJ1-6	TRBV6-5	TGTGCCAGCCAGGGGAGGGAATCCTATAATTCACCCCTCCACTTT	CASQGRESYNSPLHF
.	15	few	TRBJ1-5	TRBV6-1	TGTGCCAGCAGTGAGGGAGTTGGGGGCAATCAGCCCCAGCATTTT	CASSEGVGGNQPQHF